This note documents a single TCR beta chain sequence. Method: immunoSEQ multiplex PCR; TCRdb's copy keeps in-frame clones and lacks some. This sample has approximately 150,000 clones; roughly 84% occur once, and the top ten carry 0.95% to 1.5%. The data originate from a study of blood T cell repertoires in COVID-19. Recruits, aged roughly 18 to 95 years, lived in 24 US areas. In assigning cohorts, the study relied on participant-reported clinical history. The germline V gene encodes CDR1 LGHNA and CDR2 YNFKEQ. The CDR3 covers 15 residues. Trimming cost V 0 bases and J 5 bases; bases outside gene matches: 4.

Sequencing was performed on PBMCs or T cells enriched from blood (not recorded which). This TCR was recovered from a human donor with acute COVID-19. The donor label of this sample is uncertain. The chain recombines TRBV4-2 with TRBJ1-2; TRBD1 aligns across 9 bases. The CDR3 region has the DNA TGTGCCAGCAGCCAAGATCGTGACAGGGGGTATGGCTACACCTTC. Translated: CASSQDRDRGYGYTF.